The clone carrying this T cell receptor beta chain showed up just a few times. The source of the sample is a study of T cell changes during pregnancy in multiple sclerosis. Germline CDR1 is SGHRS and CDR2 is YFSETQ. The length of the CDR3 is 14 residues. Trimming pared 0 bases from V and 1 base from J, leaving 7 bases between. Data came from immunoSEQ multiplex PCR; TCRdb stores just in-frame clones and leaves some out. The data contain 90,000 or so clones, around 94% of them singletons. The TCR comes from a female donor in good health, enrolled as a control in a pregnancy study. Sequences were derived from peripheral blood, sampled after pregnancy. The chain is built from TRBV5-1 and TRBJ1-1; possibly TRBD1 for D (6 bases). The CDR3 protein is CASSLGTENTEAFF. The CDR3 DNA follows: TGCGCCAGCAGCTTGGGGACAGAGAACACTGAAGCTTTCTTT. The variable domain in full, with the rest retrieved from reference TRBV5-1 and TRBJ1-1, is KAGVTQTPRYLIKTRGQQVTLSCSPISGHRSVSWYQQTPGQGLQFLFEYFSETQRNKGNFPGRFSGRQFSNSRSEMNVSTLELGDSALYLCASSLGTENTEAFFGQGTRLTVV.